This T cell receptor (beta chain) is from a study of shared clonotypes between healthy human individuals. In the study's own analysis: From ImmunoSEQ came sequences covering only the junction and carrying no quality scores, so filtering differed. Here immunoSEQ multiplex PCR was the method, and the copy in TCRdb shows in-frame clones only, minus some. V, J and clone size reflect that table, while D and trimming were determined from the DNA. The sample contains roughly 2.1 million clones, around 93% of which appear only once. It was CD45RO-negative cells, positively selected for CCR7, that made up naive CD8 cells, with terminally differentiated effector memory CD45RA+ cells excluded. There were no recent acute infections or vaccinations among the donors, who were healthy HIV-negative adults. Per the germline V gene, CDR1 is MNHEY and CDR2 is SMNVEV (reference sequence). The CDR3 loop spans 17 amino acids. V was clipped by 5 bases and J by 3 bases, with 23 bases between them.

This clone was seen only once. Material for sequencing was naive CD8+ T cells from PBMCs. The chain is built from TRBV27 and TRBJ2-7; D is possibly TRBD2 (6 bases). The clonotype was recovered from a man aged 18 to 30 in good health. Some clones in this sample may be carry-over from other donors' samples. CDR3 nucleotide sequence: TGTGCCAGCAGTACCCAAAAGACTAGTGGGGAAGACTACGAGCAGTACTTC. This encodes CASSTQKTSGEDYEQYF.